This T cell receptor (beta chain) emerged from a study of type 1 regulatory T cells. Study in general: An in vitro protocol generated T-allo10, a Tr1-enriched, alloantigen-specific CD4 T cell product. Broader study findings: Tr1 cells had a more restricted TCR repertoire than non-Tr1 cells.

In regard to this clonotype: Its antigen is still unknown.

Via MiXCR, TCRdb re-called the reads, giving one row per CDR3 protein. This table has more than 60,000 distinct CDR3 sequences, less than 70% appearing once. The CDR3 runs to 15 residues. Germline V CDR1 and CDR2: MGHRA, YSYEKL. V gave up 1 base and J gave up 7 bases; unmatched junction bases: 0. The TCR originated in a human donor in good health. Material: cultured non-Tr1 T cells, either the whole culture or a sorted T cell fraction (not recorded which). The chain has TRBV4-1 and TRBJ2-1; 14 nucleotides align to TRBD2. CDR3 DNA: TGCGCCAGCAGCCAAGGGACTAGCGGGAGGAATGAGCAGTTCTTC. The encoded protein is CASSQGTSGRNEQFF.